The T cell receptor (beta chain) under discussion was sequenced for a study of blood T cells in healthy people across ages. Whole-study results and caveats: Donors of long life had a larger count of naive CD4+ cells and greater diversity than aged donors.

With a J-beta primer mix and a sample-barcoded 5' primer, a second PCR ran about 7 to 11 cycles. TCRdb fed the 5' RACE reads into MiXCR, producing one record per CDR3 protein. The sample consists of 730,000 or so distinct CDR3 sequences, 43% of them appearing once. CDR1 and CDR2 (germline): MGHDK, SYGVNS. This CDR3 has 15 amino acids. V was pared by 3 bases and J by 2 bases, with 10 bases between. Comment on this clonotype: What it binds is not known.

The clonotype comes from a woman aged 60-75 years in good health. Sequenced: blood. This chain connects TRBV25-1 to TRBJ2-2, with unresolved D. The CDR3 protein is CASSDPGFNTGELFF. DNA of the CDR3: TGTGCCAGCAGTGACCCTGGATTTAACACCGGGGAGCTGTTTTTT.